This T cell receptor beta chain was observed in a study of T cells in Graves' hyperthyroidism and ophthalmopathy. CDR1 and CDR2 from the germline V gene are MNHNS and SASEGT. V dropped 1 base and J dropped 5; count of bases not matched to a gene: 10. The CDR3 covers 17 residues. In its sample, this clonotype was seen many times. RNA transcripts provided the source from which TCR beta CDR3 regions were amplified. HTBI primers were the set used in a first-round RT-PCR of the TCR CDR3. MiXCR was run by TCRdb on the multiplex PCR reads, yielding one entry per CDR3 protein. The repertoire holds a few hundred thousand distinct CDR3 sequences, with roughly 12% as singletons.

The TCR sequence derives from a young man with Graves' hyperthyroidism that later progressed to Graves' ophthalmopathy. Input material: blood. The rearrangement links TRBV6-1 to TRBJ2-5; the match to TRBD1 covers 10 bases. The CDR3 sequence: CASSEDIRDRGWETQYF. In DNA form, the CDR3 reads TGTGCCAGCAGTGAAGATATCCGGGACAGGGGTTGGGAGACCCAGTACTTC.